Listed below are T cell receptor beta chains from one sample, sequenced in a study of OX40 agonist ivuxolimab in advanced cancers. Sequencing was performed with immunoSEQ multiplex PCR; in TCRdb, only in-frame clones are kept and a portion is missing. The sample consists of around 65,000 clones, roughly 87% of them appearing once. The sample was CD4+ or CD8+ T cells sorted from blood, taken in a trial of the OX40 agonist ivuxolimab. These receptors were collected from an adult with an advanced solid tumor such as melanoma, head and neck, liver or kidney cancer. CDR3s include the opening cysteine and the closing phenylalanine or tryptophan. A D gene is named only where the DNA matches it firmly. Size is stated for part of the rows, as once, few or many counts, or as a class when the clone is expanded.

clone_size j_call v_call d_call cdr3_nt cdr3_aa
. TRBJ1-3 TRBV14 . TGTGCCAGCAGCCAAGAATACCCAGGGGCTGGAAACACCATATATTTT CASSQEYPGAGNTIYF
. TRBJ2-3 TRBV7-2 TRBD2 TGTGCCGGCAGCTATAGACTAGCGGTGGGCACAGATACGCAGTATTTT CAGSYRLAVGTDTQYF
. TRBJ1-2 TRBV28 TRBD1 TGTGCCAGCAGGTCTACTGGGACAGGGGGTGCCAGGTATGGCTACACCTTC CASRSTGTGGARYGYTF
. TRBJ1-5 TRBV6-5 . TGTGCCAGCGGTCAGGTTGGACAGCCCCAGCATTTT CASGQVGQPQHF
once TRBJ2-6 TRBV7-9 . TGTGCCAGCAGCTTAGCAGGGAGTAACGTCCTGACTTTC CASSLAGSNVLTF
. TRBJ2-7 TRBV7-3 . TGTGCCAGCAGCTTTGGGGGCGCAAGCTCCTACGAGCAGTACTTC CASSFGGASSYEQYF
. TRBJ2-1 TRBV7-3 TRBD2 TGTGCCAGCAGCTTAGCGGGAGTGGGCAATGAGCAGTTCTTC CASSLAGVGNEQFF
. TRBJ2-2 TRBV6-5 TRBD1 TGTGCCACCCCGACAGGGGCAAAGAACACCGGGGAGCTGTTTTTT CATPTGAKNTGELFF
. TRBJ1-1 TRBV28 TRBD1 TGTGCCAGCAGTCTTCAGGGACAGGACTATGAAGCTTTCTTT CASSLQGQDYEAFF
. TRBJ1-1 TRBV5-1 . TGCGCCAGCAGCCGGATAGGACAGAACACTGAAGCTTTCTTT CASSRIGQNTEAFF
once TRBJ2-5 TRBV10-3 . TGTGCCATCAGTGAGCCCCACAGGGCCCAAGAGACCCAGTACTTC CAISEPHRAQETQYF
. TRBJ2-3 TRBV11-3 . TGTGCCAGCAGCTTACGAGGGGCAGATACGCAGTATTTT CASSLRGADTQYF
. TRBJ1-2 TRBV28 . TGTGCCAGCAGTTGGGGGAACTATGGCTACACCTTC CASSWGNYGYTF
. TRBJ1-1 TRBV7-8 TRBD1 TGTGCCAGCAGCTTACAGGGGGTGAATTTCTTT CASSLQGVNFF
. TRBJ1-2 TRBV2 TRBD1 TGTGCCAGCAACCGGGACAGGGGAAGACAGGGCTACACCTTC CASNRDRGRQGYTF
. TRBJ2-2 TRBV5-1 . TGCGCCAGCAGCCCGCAGCCGGTCAGGGATGGGAGCACCGGGGAGCTGTTTTTT CASSPQPVRDGSTGELFF
. TRBJ2-3 TRBV9 . TGTGCCAGCAGCAAGGGACCCCTAAAGACAGATACGCAGTATTTT CASSKGPLKTDTQYF
. TRBJ2-1 TRBV4-3 TRBD2 TGCGCCAGCAGCCGAGAGAGCCCGGGACTAGCGTACAATGAGCAGTTCTTC CASSRESPGLAYNEQFF
. TRBJ1-2 TRBV7-9 . TGTGCCAGCAGCGAGAATCCGGGACGGAGGGACGCTGTCTATGGCTACACCTTC CASSENPGRRDAVYGYTF
. TRBJ2-7 TRBV4-2 . TGTGCCAGCAGCCAAGAGGACGAGCAGTACTTC CASSQEDEQYF
. TRBJ2-3 TRBV7-9 TRBD1 TGTGCCAGCAGCATCGGACAGGGTACGCAGTATTTT CASSIGQGTQYF
. TRBJ2-5 TRBV7-2 . TGTGCCAGCAGCTTAGACCCCCAGGGTCAAGAGACCCAGTACTTC CASSLDPQGQETQYF
. TRBJ1-4 TRBV7-9 . TGTGCCAGCAGCCCCAACACCGGAGTCGGTATTGAAAAACTGTTTTTT CASSPNTGVGIEKLFF
few TRBJ2-7 TRBV7-6 . TGTGCCAGCAGCTTAGAAAACGAGCAGTACTTC CASSLENEQYF
. TRBJ1-3 TRBV28 . TGTGCCACCCTATTCGGGACACGCTCTGGAAACACCATATATTTT CATLFGTRSGNTIYF
. TRBJ2-5 TRBV5-1 . TGCGCCAGCAGCCCCACAAGCCTCAAAGAGACCCAGTACTTC CASSPTSLKETQYF
. TRBJ1-6 TRBV27 TRBD1 TGTGCCAGCAGTTTCAGGGGACAGGGGGCTAATTCACCCCTCCACTTT CASSFRGQGANSPLHF
. TRBJ2-7 TRBV10-3 TRBD2 TGTGCCATCAGTGAGTCCAACAGCGGGGACGAGCAGTACTTC CAISESNSGDEQYF
. TRBJ1-3 TRBV14 . TGTGCCAGCAGTCGGAGCCGGGGGCGAGGAAACACCATATATTTT CASSRSRGRGNTIYF
. TRBJ2-6 TRBV6-5 . TGTGCCAGCAGAACAGGGGCCAACGTCCTGACTTTC CASRTGANVLTF
. TRBJ2-7 TRBV9 . TGTGCCAGCAGCGGTGACAGCGTCTACGAGCAGTACTTC CASSGDSVYEQYF
. TRBJ2-1 TRBV28 . TGTGCCAGCAGTACCCCGACAGCAGAAAACTACAATGAGCAGTTCTTC CASSTPTAENYNEQFF
few TRBJ1-1 TRBV30 . TGTGCCTGGAACGGTTTTTCGTGGACTGAAGCTTTCTTT CAWNGFSWTEAFF
. TRBJ2-3 TRBV14 TRBD2 TGTGCCAGCAGCCAAGATTGGCTAGCGGGGGACCTTGGTACGCAGTATTTT CASSQDWLAGDLGTQYF
once TRBJ2-3 TRBV6-4 TRBD2 TGTGCCAGCAGCCTAGCGGGAGGCACAGATACGCAGTATTTT CASSLAGGTDTQYF